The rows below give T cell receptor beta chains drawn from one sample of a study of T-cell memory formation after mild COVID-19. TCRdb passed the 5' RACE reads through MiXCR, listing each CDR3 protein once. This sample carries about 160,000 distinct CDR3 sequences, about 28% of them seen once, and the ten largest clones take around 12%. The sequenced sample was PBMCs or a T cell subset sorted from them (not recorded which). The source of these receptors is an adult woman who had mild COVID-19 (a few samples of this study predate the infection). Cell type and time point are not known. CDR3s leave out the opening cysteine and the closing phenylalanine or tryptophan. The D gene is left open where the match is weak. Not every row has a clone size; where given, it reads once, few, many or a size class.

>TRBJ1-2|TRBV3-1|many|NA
ASGPNRGYT
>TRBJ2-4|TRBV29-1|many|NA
SVTPPGAKNIQY
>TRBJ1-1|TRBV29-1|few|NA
SVFGGHTEAF
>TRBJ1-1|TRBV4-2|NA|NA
ASSQEGGQGREAF
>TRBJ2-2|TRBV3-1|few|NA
ASSPPLLASNTGELF
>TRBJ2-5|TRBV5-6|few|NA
ASSLRRETQY
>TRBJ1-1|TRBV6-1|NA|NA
ASSDRSLNTEAF
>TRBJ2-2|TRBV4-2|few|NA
ASSQDWSLGTGELF
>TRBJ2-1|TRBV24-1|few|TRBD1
ATSDRARAGGYNEQF
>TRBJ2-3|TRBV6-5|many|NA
ASSQGADTQY
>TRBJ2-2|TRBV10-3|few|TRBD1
AISESGQIDTGELF
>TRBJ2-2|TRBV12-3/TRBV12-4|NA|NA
ASRFQGTNTGELF
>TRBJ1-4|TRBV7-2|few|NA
ASSPAPTAVNEKLF
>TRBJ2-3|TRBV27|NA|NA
ASSLQYLDDTQY
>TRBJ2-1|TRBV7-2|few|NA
ASSPADQYNEQF
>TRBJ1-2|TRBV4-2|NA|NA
ASSQGTATYGYT
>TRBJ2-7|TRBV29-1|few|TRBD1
SVADRGPEQY
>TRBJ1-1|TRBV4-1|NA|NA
ASSQDTGWNTEAF
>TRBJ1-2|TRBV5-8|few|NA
ASSLGGYNYGYT
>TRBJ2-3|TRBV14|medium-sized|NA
ASSQAGEWGDTQY
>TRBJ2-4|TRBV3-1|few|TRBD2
ASSHTSGYTSKNIQY
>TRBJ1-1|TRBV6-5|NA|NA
ASSLRTGGTEAF
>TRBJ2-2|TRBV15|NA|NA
ATSRPMDTGELF
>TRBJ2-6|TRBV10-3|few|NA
AISESGLGSGANVLT
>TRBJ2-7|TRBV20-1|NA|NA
SAWSGHSYEQY
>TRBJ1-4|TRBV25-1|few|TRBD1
ASSARDRGHEKLF
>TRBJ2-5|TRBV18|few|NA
ASSPNRQETQY
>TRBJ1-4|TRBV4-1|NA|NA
ASSQRQIIATNEKLF
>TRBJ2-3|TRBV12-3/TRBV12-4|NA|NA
ASSSRVVTDTQY
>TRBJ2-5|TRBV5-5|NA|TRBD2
ASSTGLADQETQY
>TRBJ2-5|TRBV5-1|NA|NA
ASSRFPGPEETQY
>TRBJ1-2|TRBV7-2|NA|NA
ASSQGGGILSGYT
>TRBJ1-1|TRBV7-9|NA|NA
ASSLMTEAF
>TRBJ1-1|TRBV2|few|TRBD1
ASKRGQNTEAF
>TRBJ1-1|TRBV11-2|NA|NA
ASSSLWPAEAF
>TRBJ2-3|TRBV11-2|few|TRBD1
ASGQGAISADTQY
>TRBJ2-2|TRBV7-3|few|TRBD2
ASTLAGGPSTGELF